Many counts were recorded for the clone carrying this T cell receptor (beta chain). Its target is not known. CD8+CD4-CCR7+CD45RA+ cells were sorted as naive CD8 T cells. Germline trimming cut 7 bases from V and 7 bases from J; bases unmatched to any gene: 7. The CDR3 length is 13 residues. The germline V gene encodes CDR1 LGHNA and CDR2 YSLEER. This specimen belongs to a study of molecular identifiers for immune sequencing clone quantification. Preparation methods for the bulk TCR libraries were those previously described, with listed TCR primers. MiXCR was run by TCRdb on the PCR reads, yielding one entry per CDR3 protein. The table records 600,000 to 650,000 distinct CDR3 sequences, approximately 20% of them present only once. Study-wide findings and caveats: Clones above 20 RNA copies contained over 97% of effector molecules but under 1% of naive ones.

The sample comprised naive CD8+ T cells from blood, with Jurkat cell RNA spiked in. Noted subset: FACS-sorted CD8+CD4-CCR7+CD45RA+ naive T cells. The chain has TRBV4-3 and TRBJ1-5; 7 positions agree with TRBD1. The receptor was isolated from a human donor in good health. Some libraries in this study had Jurkat cell RNA spiked in. Here the CDR3 reads CASKYRGRQPQHF. Here the CDR3 DNA reads TGCGCCAGCAAGTACAGGGGTCGGCAGCCCCAGCATTTT.